This passage covers 32 T cell receptor beta chains from one sample sequenced in a study of CD8 T cells in ankylosing spondylitis. Whole-study findings and limits: Eight highly homologous variants made up a TCR beta motif, and this motif appeared characteristic of ankylosing spondylitis blood.

No antigen has been identified for these receptors. Using its own MiXCR run on the 5' RACE reads, TCRdb lists one record per CDR3 protein. Of around 490,000 distinct CDR3 sequences detected, about 5.4% appear once; the ten largest clones hold approximately 3.5%. The sequenced sample was blood, either unsorted or a sorted T cell fraction (not recorded which). The receptor source for this set is a male donor with ankylosing spondylitis.

There are many counts of this clonotype. This chain joins TRBV7-9 and TRBJ1-1; 7 bases align to TRBD1. The trim removed 5 bases at V and 5 bases at J, leaving 8 bases unmatched. Germline V gives CDR1 SEHNR, CDR2 FQNEAQ (reference sequence). The CDR3 spans 14 residues. The CDR3 loop is CASSTHSRGTEAFF. For the CDR3, the DNA is TGTGCCAGCAGCACCCACTCCAGGGGGACTGAAGCTTTCTTT.

Many counts were recorded for this clonotype. This chain links TRBV28 with TRBJ2-6, with TRBD1 matching over 7 bases. The V segment lost 7 bases and the J segment 0 bases; nucleotides outside the gene matches: 15. The CDR3 is 19 residues long. The V gene's germline CDR1 is MDHEN and CDR2 SYDVKM. CDR3 DNA: TGTGCCAGCACCCCCTTCTCTGGACAGGCTCTCTCTGGGGCCAACGTCCTGACTTTC. Translation gives CASTPFSGQALSGANVLTF.

This clonotype came up many times. This chain joins TRBV12-3 or TRBV12-4 and TRBJ1-5; TRBD1 is a possible D gene (6 bases). The CDR3 is 15 amino acids. V was clipped by 3 bases and J by 4 bases, with 13 bases between them. CDR3 coding DNA: TGTGCCAGCAGTTTGGGGGCGAGAGGGAATCAGCCCCAGCATTTT. Protein product: CASSLGARGNQPQHF.

There are a few counts of this clonotype. This rearrangement joins TRBV5-6 to TRBJ2-1, with D maybe TRBD2 (6 bases). CDR3 length: 13 residues. Per germline, CDR1 SGHDT and CDR2 YYEEEE. Trimming shortened V by 1 base and J by 7 bases, and 9 bases separated the two germline ends. Written as DNA, the CDR3 is TGTGCCAGCAGCTTGTTACTAGCAAATGAGCAGTTCTTC. It is translated as CASSLLLANEQFF.

This clonotype was counted ten times or more. CDR3 nucleotides: TGCAGCGCCCCGCGCGGGGGGTACCAAGAGACCCAGTACTTC. This translates into CSAPRGGYQETQYF. This chain uses TRBV29-1 with TRBJ2-5; 8 positions agree with TRBD2. CDR1 is SQVTM, CDR2 ANQGSEA, per germline. The CDR3 contains 14 residues. The V and J ends lost 7 bases and 0 bases, in that order; junction bases with no gene match: 7.

The sample holds many counts of this clonotype. One end of the junction fails to match germline, which may point to a read error. The V and J genes are TRBV7-2 and TRBJ1-2; a weak D match, TRBD1 (6 bases). Germline loops: CDR1 SGHTA, CDR2 FQGNSA. The CDR3 is 15 residues long. The CDR3 region has the DNA TGTGCCAGCACCTTAACAGGGTACAGAGACTATGGCTACACCTTC. Translating it yields CASTLTGYRDYGYTF.

This clonotype was seen ten or more times. The chain is built from TRBV12-3 or TRBV12-4 and TRBJ1-2, with TRBD1 matching 8 bases. This CDR3 contains 16 residues. V lost 2 bases to trimming and J lost 0 bases; unmatched junction nucleotides: 5. The CDR3: CASSLWGQASNYGYTF. As DNA, the CDR3 is TGTGCCAGCAGTTTATGGGGACAGGCCTCTAACTATGGCTACACCTTC.

This clonotype was counted many times. The chain uses TRBV24-1 and TRBJ1-1; D remains ambiguous. The V gene's germline CDR1 is KGHDR and CDR2 SFDVKD. The CDR3 loop spans 13 amino acids. The germline V and J ends were trimmed by 7 bases and 5 bases, with 13 bases remaining between them. For the CDR3, the DNA is TGTGCCACCAGCTCTGGCACCGTTACTGAAGCTTTCTTT. It specifies CATSSGTVTEAFF.

This clonotype came up many times. The chain employs TRBV6-2 or TRBV6-3 and TRBJ1-1; D unresolved. V lost 6 bases and J 3 bases, leaving 11 bases between the germline ends. Germline V gene data show CDR1 as MNHEY and CDR2 as SVGEGT. This CDR3 spans 13 amino acids. The CDR3: CASSHGRYTEAFF. The CDR3, as DNA: TGTGCCAGCAGCCACGGACGGTACACTGAAGCTTTCTTT.

For the CDR3, the DNA is TGTGCCAGCAGCCCGGGACTAGCGGGAGGATTCTCCTCCTACGAGCAGTACTTC. This gives the protein CASSPGLAGGFSSYEQYF. The chain is built from TRBV12-3 or TRBV12-4 and TRBJ2-7, with 15 bases identical to TRBD2. J gave up 0 bases and V 6 bases, and 9 bases lay outside the gene matches. The CDR3 runs 18 residues.

This clonotype came up many times. This chain uses TRBV29-1 with TRBJ2-3, with TRBD2 as a possible D gene (6 bases). Trimming left V 7 bases short and J 3 bases short, with 17 bases between. From germline, CDR1 is SQVTM and CDR2 ANQGSEA. CDR3 length: 14 amino acids. CDR3 protein: CSGGLYGGTDTQYF. The CDR3 DNA follows: TGCAGCGGGGGTTTGTATGGGGGGACAGATACGCAGTATTTT.

Ten or more counts support this clonotype. The rearrangement links TRBV20-1 to TRBJ2-7; D is possibly TRBD1 (5 bases). Between the trimmed V and J ends, which lost 0 bases and 6 bases, there was a span of 18 bases. The CDR3 extends over 15 amino acids. Germline V gene data show CDR1 as DFQATT and CDR2 as SNEGSKA (reference sequence). CDR3 residues: CSARDRVGVVREQYF. In DNA form, the CDR3 reads TGCAGTGCTAGAGATCGGGTAGGGGTTGTTCGCGAGCAGTACTTC.

This clonotype was found many times. The rearrangement joins TRBV4-3 to TRBJ2-1; D is possibly TRBD1 (5 bases). This CDR3 spans 17 amino acids. V was cut by 2 bases and J by 5 bases, with 19 bases left in between. CDR1 is LGHNA and CDR2 is YSLEER in the germline V gene. The CDR3 DNA sequence: TGCGCCAGCAGCCAAAAAAGCCCCCAGGGTCCCCACAATGAGCAGTTCTTC. Translating gives CASSQKSPQGPHNEQFF.

The table lists this clonotype with many counts. Here the CDR3 reads CSATSGADTQYF. The CDR3 DNA follows: TGCAGCGCGACTAGCGGAGCAGATACGCAGTATTTT. The rearrangement joins TRBV29-1 to TRBJ2-3; TRBD2 agrees at 9 bases. CDR1 and CDR2 (germline): SQVTM, ANQGSEA. The CDR3 covers 12 residues. The V gene end was trimmed by 7 bases and the J gene end by 4 bases; junction bases not matched to a gene: 3.

This clonotype was counted ten times or more. This sequence joins TRBV12-3 or TRBV12-4 and TRBJ2-4; 9 bases match TRBD2. V lost 7 bases and J lost 3; bases outside the gene matches: 10. The CDR3 has 16 residues. The DNA of the CDR3 is TGTGCCAGCACAATTAGCGGGAGATCCGGCAAAAACATTCAGTACTTC. Its translation: CASTISGRSGKNIQYF.

This clonotype was observed many times. V and J are TRBV7-8 and TRBJ2-3, with a tentative D call TRBD2 (7 bases). This CDR3 comprises 17 residues. Germline values: CDR1 SGHVS, CDR2 FQNEAQ. V lost 1 base and J lost 1, with 15 bases in between. CDR3 bases: TGTGCCAGCAGCTTAGTAGGGGGGGCCTGGGGCACAGATACGCAGTATTTT. Its translation is CASSLVGGAWGTDTQYF.

This clonotype was recorded many times. This chain connects TRBV12-3 or TRBV12-4 to TRBJ2-1, with TRBD2 matching 9 bases. The CDR3 runs to 15 residues. V trimming: 5 bases; J trimming: 7 bases; junction bases outside the gene matches: 9. DNA of the CDR3: TGTGCCAGCAGTGCTTTAGCGGGAGCGCGGAATGAGCAGTTCTTC. Residues: CASSALAGARNEQFF.

This clonotype was recorded many times. V usage is TRBV12-3 or TRBV12-4 and J usage is TRBJ1-1, with 9 bases matching TRBD1. The length of the CDR3 is 15 residues. J lost 11 bases, V lost 4 bases, and 14 bases had no gene match. As DNA, the CDR3 is TGTGCCAGCAGTTCTTTCCCTACAGGGGGCAGGGGTGCTTTCTTT. Its protein is CASSSFPTGGRGAFF.

This clonotype appeared a few times. The genes are TRBV28 and TRBJ2-7, with no clear D. This CDR3 comprises 13 residues. Deletions cut 1 base from V and 0 bases from J, with 4 bases between. Per the germline V gene, CDR1 is MDHEN and CDR2 is SYDVKM. The CDR3 coding sequence is TGTGCCAGCAGTTTATTGACCTCCTACGAGCAGTACTTC. Translation gives CASSLLTSYEQYF. Drawing the rest from reference TRBV28 and TRBJ2-7, the complete variable domain is DVKVTQSSRYLVKRTGEKVFLECVQDMDHENMFWYRQDPGLGLRLIYFSYDVKMKEKGDIPEGYSVSREKKERFSLILESASTNQTSMYLCASSLLTSYEQYFGPGTRLTVT.

This clonotype was recorded many times. V and J are TRBV27 and TRBJ2-7; 13 bases agree with TRBD2. Losses at the gene ends were 5 bases for V and 0 bases for J; bases not matched to a gene: 7. CDR1 is MNHEY, CDR2 SMNVEV, per germline (reference sequence). The CDR3 contains 17 residues. As DNA, the CDR3 is TGTGCCAGCAGTCCGGGGACTAGCGGGAAGAACTCCTACGAGCAGTACTTC. Translating gives CASSPGTSGKNSYEQYF.

The chain combines TRBV18 with TRBJ2-5; D is uncertain. Germline loops: CDR1 KGHSH, CDR2 LQKENI. This CDR3 is built from 12 residues. The germline V and J ends were trimmed by 0 bases and 4 bases, with 3 bases remaining between them. The CDR3 region is CASSPPVETQYF. As DNA, the CDR3 is TGTGCCAGCTCACCACCGGTAGAGACCCAGTACTTC.

The table lists this clonotype with a few counts. The chain joins TRBV5-1 to TRBJ2-5, with 11 bases identical to TRBD2. In germline, CDR1 is SGHRS, CDR2 YFSETQ. The CDR3 loop spans 14 amino acids. J was trimmed by 4 bases and V by 4 bases; bases with no gene match: 3. This CDR3 reads CASSEGTSGETQYF. CDR3 DNA: TGCGCCAGCAGCGAGGGGACTAGCGGAGAGACCCAGTACTTC.

The chain recombines TRBV3-1 with TRBJ1-1; D call uncertain. The germline V gene has CDR1 LGHDT and CDR2 YNNKEL (reference sequence). The CDR3 has 14 residues. V lost 3 bases and J 6 bases, leaving 14 bases between the germline ends. CDR3 sequence: CASSQGTAVAEAFF. The CDR3 coding sequence is TGTGCCAGCAGCCAGGGCACCGCGGTGGCTGAAGCTTTCTTT.

With regard to this clonotype: A read error is possible here, since a much larger clone lies one base away. The chain combines TRBV7-2 with TRBJ2-3; no firm D call. Germline V gene sequence: CDR1 SGHTA, CDR2 FQGNSA. The CDR3 is made up of 12 amino acids. The CDR3 loop is CASSRRPDMQYF. The CDR3 bases are TGTGCCAGCAGCCGTCGACCAGATATGCAGTATTTT.

At least ten counts were recorded for this clonotype. This chain connects TRBV10-3 to TRBJ2-5, with D perhaps matching TRBD1 or TRBD2 (6 bases each). Germline-derived CDR1 and CDR2 are ENHRY and SYGVKD. The V end was cut by 4 bases, the J end by 4 bases, with 16 bases between. The CDR3 runs 15 residues. CDR3 region: CAISGGLGGGETQYF. The CDR3 DNA follows: TGTGCCATCAGTGGGGGGCTAGGGGGAGGAGAGACCCAGTACTTC.

This clonotype was seen many times. CDR3: CATSGGTSNSPLHF. Written as DNA, the CDR3 is TGTGCCACCAGTGGGGGTACGTCTAATTCACCCCTCCACTTT. J is TRBJ1-6 and V is TRBV24-1, with D hard to call. V shed 5 bases and J shed 6 bases, with 10 bases lying between them. This CDR3 region has 14 residues. Germline V CDR1 and CDR2: KGHDR, SFDVKD.

This clonotype was counted at least ten times. The chain uses TRBV10-3 and TRBJ2-7, with D perhaps matching TRBD1 (6 bases). Deletions cut 10 bases from V and 10 bases from J, with 17 bases between. Per germline, CDR1 ENHRY and CDR2 SYGVKD. CDR3 length: 11 residues. The CDR3, as DNA: TGTGCCAGCGGACCGCAGGGGTCCCAGTACTTC. Its protein product is CASGPQGSQYF.

In its sample, this clonotype was seen a few times. The chain is built from TRBV10-3 and TRBJ2-7; 8 bases agree with TRBD2. The CDR3 is 13 residues long. J lost 6 bases, V lost 11 bases, and 12 bases had no gene match. The germline CDR1 and CDR2 sequences are ENHRY and SYGVKD. CDR3 coding DNA: TGTGCCGGCAGTAGCGGGGACCCAGCCGAGCAGTACTTC. This translates into CAGSSGDPAEQYF.

This clonotype showed up many times. The chain employs TRBV5-1 and TRBJ2-3; 8 bases match TRBD1. Per germline, CDR1 SGHRS and CDR2 YFSETQ. The ends lost 4 bases at V and 3 bases at J; junction bases unmatched: 7. The CDR3 runs to 15 residues. The CDR3 sequence: CASSPDRGITDTQYF. CDR3 in DNA: TGCGCCAGCAGCCCTGACAGGGGTATTACAGATACGCAGTATTTT. The entire variable domain, with the rest obtained from reference TRBV5-1 and TRBJ2-3, is as follows: KAGVTQTPRYLIKTRGQQVTLSCSPISGHRSVSWYQQTPGQGLQFLFEYFSETQRNKGNFPGRFSGRQFSNSRSEMNVSTLELGDSALYLCASSPDRGITDTQYFGPGTRLTVL.

This clonotype was seen a few times. The V gene is TRBV20-1, the J gene TRBJ1-1; no firm D call. CDR3 length: 16 residues. In germline, CDR1 is DFQATT, CDR2 SNEGSKA (reference sequence). V dropped 6 bases and J dropped 5 bases, with 25 bases sitting between them. CDR3 in amino acids: CSAPPGGLGKVTEAFF. The CDR3 region has the DNA TGCAGTGCCCCCCCCGGAGGGTTGGGTAAGGTTACTGAAGCTTTCTTT.

This clonotype was seen ten or more times. V is TRBV20-1 and J is TRBJ2-7, with D maybe TRBD1 (5 bases). The V end lost 0 bases, the J end lost 6 bases, and 18 bases lay between the germline ends. Germline CDR1 and CDR2: DFQATT and SNEGSKA (reference sequence). The CDR3 has 15 residues. In DNA form, the CDR3 reads TGCAGTGCTAGAGATCAGGGCAGCTCCCTAAGCGAGCAGTACTTC. Its protein is CSARDQGSSLSEQYF.

The chain couples TRBV6-2 or TRBV6-3 to TRBJ1-5, with D possibly matching TRBD1 (5 bases). There are 15 residues in the CDR3. Germline V gene data show CDR1 as MNHEY and CDR2 as SVGEGT. The V end was cut by 7 bases, the J end by 2 bases, with 15 bases between. The CDR3 protein is CASKEQPQGNQPQHF. DNA for the CDR3: TGTGCCAGCAAAGAACAGCCACAGGGCAATCAGCCCCAGCATTTT.